This T cell receptor beta chain derives from a study of early T cells in non-severe SARS-CoV-2 infection. Study as a whole: Sequencing input comprised bulk RNA from unsorted whole blood; chain pairing was not available.

General study findings and limits: Anti-spike CD8 responses were favored in VDJdb matching, and private and CD4 specificities were missed.

Trimming stripped 4 bases from V and 8 bases from J, with 16 bases between. The germline CDR1 and CDR2 sequences are KGHDR and SFDVKD. CDR3 length: 14 amino acids. This clonotype showed up many times. Its antigen is currently unknown. Tagging with unique molecular identifiers was applied to individual cDNA molecules. MiXCR, applied by TCRdb to the 5' RACE reads, yields one record per CDR3 protein. This sample has tens of thousands of distinct CDR3 sequences, with about 5.7% found just once. V gene TRBV24-1 combines with J gene TRBJ1-2, with D perhaps matching TRBD1 (6 bases). The specimen comprised whole blood, sampled at baseline. This receptor was obtained from an adult who was a healthcare worker with PCR-confirmed SARS-CoV-2 infection or an uninfected control (not recorded which). The CDR3 bases are TGTGCCACCAGTGACTCTGACAGGATTCAAGGCTACACCTTC. Residues: CATSDSDRIQGYTF.